This TCR beta chain was retrieved from a study of blood T cell repertoires in COVID-19 (TCRdb year 2020). Turning to the overall study: The collaborator samples originated in the United States, Italy and Spain and spanned the acute and convalescent phases of COVID-19. The prospective study material was composed of cDNA or gDNA derived from T cells, B-cell-depleted T cells, or PBMCs. The dataset comprised deeply sampled blood TCRbeta repertoires from subjects exposed to, actively infected with, or recovered from COVID-19. The repertoires were released in a freely available public database intended as a resource for research on the immune response to SARS-CoV-2. The samples were drawn from the first 160 participants of the ongoing ImmuneRACE study and from roughly 1,300 subjects provided by 6 global collaborators. Nearly every sample came with metadata listing a de-identified subject ID, COVID-19 status, age in years and sex. HLA class I and class II types, where available, came from metadata supplied by the sample provider rather than from assay-based typing.

The immunoSEQ Assay, a bias-controlled multiplex PCR, was used to amplify TCRbeta CDR3 regions from genomic DNA. In the original analysis: The number of nucleated cells in each sample was estimated by amplification of reference gene primers within the assay. To quantify the absolute abundance of each unique TCRbeta CDR3 rearrangement, sequence reads were collapsed and filtered. For each sample, productive Simpson clonality was calculated as the square root of Simpson's diversity index over productive rearrangements. Sourced from immuneACCESS, this table was stored by TCRdb with only in-frame sequences that have V and J called. A share of the clones is absent; for the studies checked, an unresolved V gene accounts for under half, and the remainder has no known explanation. That table is the source of V, J and clone size, and D and trimming were worked out from the DNA. In all, the sample holds more than 95,000 clones, and over 75% of those were seen once. About 8% of the sample is held by the ten biggest clonotypes.

CDR1 MNHEY and CDR2 SVGEGT were looked up in the germline V gene. The CDR3 has 17 amino acids, counting the end cysteine and phenylalanine. Only the CDR3 DNA is retained, 51 bases long and in frame from the first base. V and J are trimmed by 4 bases and 1 base, and the gene matches miss 9 bases of the junction. Points on this clone: Its antigen is not yet known. The input lacks base qualities; no much larger clone sits a single base away.

The collaborating institutions used their own protocols to collect whole blood in K2EDTA tubes. For TCRbeta analysis, collaborators shipped samples as frozen whole blood, isolated PBMCs, or DNA extracted from either of those sample types. Beyond this particular receptor, the publication reports: The quantity of clinical and demographic metadata differed by source and by participant and was supplied without curation.

The chain employs TRBV6-2 or TRBV6-3 and TRBJ2-2; 7 bases in between match TRBD2. The specimen was peripheral blood. This TCR derives from a man aged 50 to 59 with acute or convalescent COVID-19. The CDR3 corresponds to CASSLSPLAENTGELFF. The base sequence is TGTGCCAGCAGTTTATCCCCTCTAGCGGAGAACACCGGGGAGCTGTTTTTT.